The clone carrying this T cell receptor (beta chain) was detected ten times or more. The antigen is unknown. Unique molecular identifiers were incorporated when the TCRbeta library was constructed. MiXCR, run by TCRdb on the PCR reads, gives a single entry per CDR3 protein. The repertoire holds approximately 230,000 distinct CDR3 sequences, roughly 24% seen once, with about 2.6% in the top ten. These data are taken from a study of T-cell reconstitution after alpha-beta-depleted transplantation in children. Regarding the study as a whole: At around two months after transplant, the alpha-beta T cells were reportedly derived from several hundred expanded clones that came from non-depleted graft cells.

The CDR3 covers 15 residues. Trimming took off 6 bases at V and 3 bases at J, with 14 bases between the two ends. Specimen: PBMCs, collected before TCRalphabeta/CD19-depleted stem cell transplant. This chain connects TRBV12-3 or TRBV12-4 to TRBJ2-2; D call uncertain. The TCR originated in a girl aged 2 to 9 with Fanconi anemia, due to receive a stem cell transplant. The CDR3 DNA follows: TGTGCCAGCAGCATACCGGCCCACCACACCGGGGAGCTGTTTTTT. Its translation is CASSIPAHHTGELFF.